Following are 8 T cell receptor beta chains from one sample sequenced in a study of OX40 agonist ivuxolimab in advanced cancers. Some clones are missing from TCRdb's copy, which holds only in-frame ones; the method was immunoSEQ multiplex PCR. The top ten clones hold roughly 6.8% of a sample with over 60,000 clones, around 83% of them seen once. The sequenced sample was CD4+ or CD8+ T cells sorted from blood, obtained in a trial of the OX40 agonist ivuxolimab. These receptors were collected from an adult with an advanced solid tumor such as melanoma, head and neck, liver or kidney cancer.

This clone was detected only once. The V call is TRBV7-2, the J call TRBJ1-2; no clear D. V was clipped by 5 bases and J by 2 bases, with 12 bases between them. This CDR3 spans 14 amino acids. Germline lookup yields CDR1 SGHTA and CDR2 FQGNSA. The CDR3: CASSAQKANYGYTF. The CDR3 DNA reads as TGTGCCAGCAGCGCCCAAAAGGCGAACTATGGCTACACCTTC.

The V and J genes are TRBV5-1 and TRBJ2-1; 10 bases are shared with TRBD2. V trimming: 4 bases; J trimming: 2 bases; junction bases outside the gene matches: 3. Germline values: CDR1 SGHRS, CDR2 YFSETQ. CDR3 length: 15 amino acids. In DNA form, the CDR3 reads TGCGCCAGCAGCCCCAGCGGGGGGGCCTACAATGAGCAGTTCTTC. It encodes CASSPSGGAYNEQFF. The whole variable domain, remainder taken from reference TRBV5-1 and TRBJ2-1, is KAGVTQTPRYLIKTRGQQVTLSCSPISGHRSVSWYQQTPGQGLQFLFEYFSETQRNKGNFPGRFSGRQFSNSRSEMNVSTLELGDSALYLCASSPSGGAYNEQFFGPGTRLTVL.

This clone came up once. CDR3 protein: CASSLSGLAGPYNEQFF. The DNA for the CDR3 is TGTGCCAGCAGTTTATCGGGGCTAGCGGGACCCTACAATGAGCAGTTCTTC. This chain links TRBV27 with TRBJ2-1; 9 bases match TRBD2. The CDR3 runs to 17 residues. With 0 bases clipped from V and 2 bases from J, the junction kept 5 bases outside the gene matches. Per the germline V gene, CDR1 is MNHEY and CDR2 is SMNVEV (reference sequence).

This chain joins TRBV28 and TRBJ1-1; D may be TRBD1 (6 bases). V was shortened by 7 bases and J by 1 base, with 13 bases between the two germline ends. Germline V gene data show CDR1 as MDHEN and CDR2 as SYDVKM. This CDR3 has 14 amino acids. CDR3 DNA sequence: TGTGCCAGCACCCCGGGGGGCGGGAACACTGAAGCTTTCTTT. It is translated as CASTPGGGNTEAFF. Looking up the rest from reference TRBV28 and TRBJ1-1 gives the full variable domain: DVKVTQSSRYLVKRTGEKVFLECVQDMDHENMFWYRQDPGLGLRLIYFSYDVKMKEKGDIPEGYSVSREKKERFSLILESASTNQTSMYLCASTPGGGNTEAFFGQGTRLTVV.

V and J are TRBV28 and TRBJ1-4, with D hard to call. The CDR3 extends over 14 amino acids. Per the germline V gene, CDR1 is MDHEN and CDR2 is SYDVKM. Trimming removed 6 bases from V and 6 bases from J, with 14 bases in between. CDR3 sequence: CASSPLLWDEKLFF. CDR3 DNA: TGTGCCAGCAGCCCCCTTTTGTGGGATGAAAAACTGTTTTTT.

This chain links TRBV9 with TRBJ1-3; D call uncertain. Germline assignment: CDR1 SGDLS and CDR2 YYNGEE. V was shortened by 0 bases and J by 0 bases, with 10 bases between the two germline ends. The CDR3 is 16 amino acids. This CDR3 reads CASSVGLSDSGNTIYF. CDR3 DNA sequence: TGTGCCAGCAGCGTAGGTTTATCAGACTCTGGAAACACCATATATTTT.

The chain couples TRBV11-2 to TRBJ1-1; D not resolved. This CDR3 region has 13 residues. Trimming stripped 5 bases from V and 1 base from J, with 8 bases between. Per the germline V gene, CDR1 is SGHAT and CDR2 is FQNNGV. This CDR3 is CASSIMGNTEAFF. The CDR3 DNA is TGTGCCAGCAGCATAATGGGGAACACTGAAGCTTTCTTT.

CDR3 nucleotide sequence: TGTGCCAGCAGCTTATCCGGGGGCTCCGGGGCCAACGTCCTGACTTTC. Amino acids: CASSLSGGSGANVLTF. The chain couples TRBV7-3 to TRBJ2-6; D may be TRBD1 or TRBD2 (6 bases each). The CDR3 is made up of 16 amino acids. V was clipped by 2 bases and J by 4 bases, with 12 bases between them. Germline V gene lookup returns CDR1 SGHTA and CDR2 FQGTGA.